Below are 21 T cell receptor beta chains sequenced from a single sample in a study of CD8 T cells in Susac syndrome. After extraction with the RNeasy kit, roughly 0.45 to 1 ug of the RNA was reverse transcribed using random hexamers. TCRdb used MiXCR to reprocess the immunoSEQ multiplex PCR reads, holding one entry per CDR3 protein. Of 150,000 to 200,000 distinct CDR3 sequences in the sample, around 94% were seen once. Sequencing was carried out using CD4+ T cells from PBMCs. The receptors come from a human donor in good health.

This rearrangement joins TRBV27 to TRBJ1-2; D unresolved. The CDR3 spans 13 residues. Trimming took off 3 bases at V and 0 bases at J, with 5 bases between the two ends. CDR1 and CDR2 from the germline V gene are MNHEY and SMNVEV (reference sequence). CDR3 nucleotide sequence: TGTGCCAGCAGTTTTACCTCTAACTATGGCTACACCTTC. This gives the protein CASSFTSNYGYTF.

The genes are TRBV9 and TRBJ2-3; 13 nucleotides line up with TRBD2. Trimming at V came to 4 bases and at J to 4 bases, leaving 6 bases not matched to a gene. The V gene's germline CDR1 is SGDLS and CDR2 YYNGEE. This CDR3 region has 16 residues. CDR3 region: CASSTGLAGRADTQYF. The CDR3 DNA sequence: TGTGCCAGCAGCACGGGACTAGCGGGGAGGGCAGATACGCAGTATTTT.

The chain carries TRBV29-1 and TRBJ1-1; D is ambiguous. This CDR3 contains 12 residues. Germline V gene data show CDR1 as SQVTM and CDR2 as ANQGSEA. V gave up 4 bases and J gave up 1 base, with 7 bases separating them. CDR3 protein: CSVGRTNTEAFF. Written as DNA, the CDR3 is TGCAGCGTTGGACGGACGAACACTGAAGCTTTCTTT.

The rearrangement uses TRBV20-1 and TRBJ2-5; D possibly corresponds to TRBD2 (6 bases). Germline values: CDR1 DFQATT, CDR2 SNEGSKA (reference sequence). The CDR3 consists of 16 residues. V lost 7 bases and J 4 bases, leaving 25 bases between the germline ends. CDR3 nucleotide sequence: TGCAGTGTTCCTCCGTCCCTGGGGGGATTCTTAGAGACCCAGTACTTC. It encodes CSVPPSLGGFLETQYF.

V usage is TRBV5-1 and J usage is TRBJ2-5; D is ambiguous. Trimming shortened V by 2 bases and J by 2 bases, and 7 bases separated the two germline ends. This CDR3 contains 13 residues. CDR1 and CDR2 from the germline V gene are SGHRS and YFSETQ. The CDR3 protein is CASSFRYQETQYF. CDR3 coding DNA: TGCGCCAGCAGCTTCCGGTATCAAGAGACCCAGTACTTC.

This chain joins TRBV5-1 and TRBJ2-3; D gene unclear. V was trimmed by 2 bases and J by 4 bases, leaving 11 bases between them. This CDR3 comprises 14 residues. The germline gives CDR1 SGHRS, CDR2 YFSETQ. CDR3 coding DNA: TGCGCCAGCAGCTTAGACATCCTCCCAGATACGCAGTATTTT. This sequence encodes CASSLDILPDTQYF. Variable domain in full (rest from reference TRBV5-1 and TRBJ2-3): KAGVTQTPRYLIKTRGQQVTLSCSPISGHRSVSWYQQTPGQGLQFLFEYFSETQRNKGNFPGRFSGRQFSNSRSEMNVSTLELGDSALYLCASSLDILPDTQYFGPGTRLTVL.

This clonotype was picked up one time. The genes are TRBV20-1 and TRBJ2-5; D is uncertain. Trimming took off 7 bases at V and 5 bases at J, with 11 bases between the two ends. The CDR3 is 11 residues long. Germline assignment: CDR1 DFQATT and CDR2 SNEGSKA (reference sequence). The CDR3 here is CSGVTVETQYF. CDR3 DNA sequence: TGCAGTGGGGTAACTGTGGAGACCCAGTACTTC.

This chain joins TRBV11-2 and TRBJ2-1; D is possibly TRBD1 or TRBD2 (5 bases each). The CDR3 consists of 17 residues. Trimming left V 2 bases short and J 3 bases short, with 17 bases between. Germline V gene sequence: CDR1 SGHAT, CDR2 FQNNGV. CDR3: CASSLLVGTGSYNEQFF. CDR3 DNA: TGTGCCAGCAGCTTATTAGTCGGGACGGGAAGCTACAATGAGCAGTTCTTC.

The chain links TRBV7-8 to TRBJ2-3; maybe TRBD2 (6 bases). CDR1 and CDR2 from the germline V gene are SGHVS and FQNEAQ. The CDR3 extends over 15 amino acids. V was trimmed by 5 bases and J by 6 bases, leaving 18 bases between them. In nucleotides, the CDR3 is TGTGCCAGCAGCACGGGGAGGCAGCGGATGGATACGCAGTATTTT. Translating it yields CASSTGRQRMDTQYF. Full variable domain (remainder filled in from reference TRBV7-8 and TRBJ2-3): GAGVSQSPRYKVAKRGQDVALRCDPISGHVSLFWYQQALGQGPEFLTYFQNEAQLDKSGLPSDRFFAERPEGSVSTLKIQRTQQEDSAVYLCASSTGRQRMDTQYFGPGTRLTVL.

This clonotype was seen once. The chain links TRBV12-3 or TRBV12-4 to TRBJ1-5; D is ambiguous. The CDR3 runs to 14 residues. The V end lost 6 bases, the J end lost 2 bases, and 11 bases lay between the germline ends. CDR3 coding DNA: TGTGCCAGCAGACCTACCCTGGGCAATCAGCCCCAGCATTTT. Protein sequence: CASRPTLGNQPQHF.

This sequence joins TRBV30 and TRBJ2-3, with 7 bases aligning to TRBD1. The CDR3 spans 16 residues. Germline CDR1 reads GTSNPN; CDR2 reads SVGIG (reference sequence). V dropped 3 bases and J dropped 5; count of bases not matched to a gene: 14. In DNA, the CDR3 is TGTGCCTGGAGCCTGGGACAGCCCCGGATCGGAGATACGCAGTATTTT. Amino acids: CAWSLGQPRIGDTQYF.

This rearrangement joins TRBV6-1 to TRBJ1-5, with D hard to call. Germline V gene lookup returns CDR1 MNHNS and CDR2 SASEGT. CDR3 size: 13 residues. V lost 6 bases to trimming and J lost 0 bases, with 6 bases between them. This CDR3 is CASRPNSNQPQHF. CDR3 in DNA: TGTGCCAGCAGACCCAATAGCAATCAGCCCCAGCATTTT.

This clonotype was detected only once. The rearrangement uses TRBV30 and TRBJ2-3; D gene ambiguous. The germline V and J ends were trimmed by 0 bases and 8 bases, with 9 bases remaining between them. Germline V lookup: CDR1 GTSNPN, CDR2 SVGIG (reference sequence). CDR3 length equals 12 residues. The CDR3 nucleotides are TGTGCCTGGAGTGTAGCCCCCGGTACGCAGTATTTT. It translates to CAWSVAPGTQYF. Full variable domain (outside the CDR3, taken from reference TRBV30 and TRBJ2-3): SQTIHQWPATLVQPVGSPLSLECTVEGTSNPNLYWYRQAAGRGLQLLFYSVGIGQISSEVPQNLSASRPQDRQFILSSKKLLLSDSGFYLCAWSVAPGTQYFGPGTRLTVL.

This clonotype turned up a few times. This chain joins TRBV20-1 and TRBJ2-5; D ambiguous. Trimming shortened V by 5 bases and J by 0 bases, and 4 bases separated the two germline ends. This CDR3 spans 11 amino acids. In germline, CDR1 is DFQATT, CDR2 SNEGSKA (reference sequence). The CDR3 bases are TGCAGTGCTTGGGACCAAGAGACCCAGTACTTC. It is translated as CSAWDQETQYF.

The V call is TRBV25-1, the J call TRBJ2-7, with D uncertain. V dropped 10 bases and J dropped 2 bases, with 9 bases sitting between them. Germline V lookup: CDR1 MGHDK, CDR2 SYGVNS. CDR3 length equals 11 residues. DNA of the CDR3: TGTGCCACCGGGCCTCCCTACGAGCAGTACTTC. Translating it yields CATGPPYEQYF.

The rearrangement joins TRBV30 to TRBJ2-1; TRBD2 is a possible D gene (5 bases). The CDR3 has 13 residues. The germline gives CDR1 GTSNPN, CDR2 SVGIG (reference sequence). Trimming removed 5 bases from V and 7 bases from J, with 15 bases in between. DNA for the CDR3: TGTGCCTGGGGGTTCAGCGGAAGTAATGAGCAGTTCTTC. Amino acid sequence: CAWGFSGSNEQFF.

The genes are TRBV20-1 and TRBJ2-5, with 8 bases that match TRBD1. The CDR3 totals 14 residues. V dropped 4 bases and J dropped 2; count of bases not matched to a gene: 6. Germline V CDR1 and CDR2: DFQATT, SNEGSKA (reference sequence). The CDR3 loop reads CSAIDRGLQETQYF. Here the CDR3 DNA reads TGCAGTGCTATAGACAGGGGCCTACAAGAGACCCAGTACTTC.

V gene TRBV20-1 combines with J gene TRBJ2-5; 10 bases are shared with TRBD1. This CDR3 has 15 residues. With 3 bases clipped from V and 2 bases from J, the junction kept 6 bases outside the gene matches. Germline assignment: CDR1 DFQATT and CDR2 SNEGSKA (reference sequence). The CDR3 sequence: CSASPGTGAQETQYF. Here the CDR3 DNA reads TGCAGTGCTAGCCCGGGGACAGGGGCTCAAGAGACCCAGTACTTC.

This chain joins TRBV14 and TRBJ2-1, with 8 bases lining up with TRBD1. The CDR3 sequence is 15 residues long. V lost 4 bases to trimming and J lost 8 bases; unmatched junction nucleotides: 10. Germline V gene lookup returns CDR1 SGHDN and CDR2 FVKESK. CDR3 region: CASSPGQVVWDEQFF. For the CDR3, the DNA is TGTGCCAGCAGCCCGGGACAGGTCGTCTGGGATGAGCAGTTCTTC.

The chain couples TRBV7-2 to TRBJ2-2; D remains unclear. CDR3 length: 11 residues. CDR1 is SGHTA, CDR2 FQGNSA, per germline. Trimming took off 6 bases at V and 7 bases at J, with 6 bases between the two ends. CDR3: CASSSGGELFF. The CDR3 nucleotides read TGTGCCAGCAGTTCTGGCGGGGAGCTGTTTTTT.

The CDR3 DNA follows: TGTGCCAGCAGTGAAGCCGGGGGGGCCCTCGCGCCCCAGCATTTT. Translation: CASSEAGGALAPQHF. The chain couples TRBV2 to TRBJ1-5; TRBD1 might be the D (6 bases). Germline CDR1 SNHLY, CDR2 FYNNEI. This CDR3 has 15 amino acids. Trimming removed 0 bases at V and 9 bases at J, with 15 bases between.